This T cell receptor (beta chain) was identified in a study of T cells in Graves' hyperthyroidism and ophthalmopathy. Study conclusions and caveats: Blood also held most thyroid clonotypes expanded beyond 0.001.

This CDR3 is built from 16 residues. Germline V lookup: CDR1 LGHDT, CDR2 YNNKEL (reference sequence). V was shortened by 0 bases and J by 5 bases, with 16 bases between the two germline ends. RNA transcripts were the template for amplifying TCR beta CDR3 regions. During a first-round RT-PCR of the TCR CDR3, the HTBI primer set was used. TCRdb reprocessed the multiplex PCR reads with MiXCR, giving one entry per CDR3 protein. Among under 550,000 distinct CDR3 sequences listed, around 20% were seen once. This clonotype has a count of ten or more. Antigen specificity is unknown. The sample was blood. V is TRBV3-1 and J is TRBJ2-5; perhaps D is TRBD1 or TRBD2 (5 bases each). This clonotype was sampled from a man between 40 and 49 years old with Graves' ophthalmopathy. The CDR3: CASSQERGSGRETQYF. The DNA of the CDR3 is TGTGCCAGCAGCCAAGAGAGGGGATCCGGGCGGGAGACCCAGTACTTC.